This TCR beta chain was identified in a study of T cells in localized non-small cell lung cancer (dated by TCRdb to 2020 to 2021). Broadly, across the study: Comparing tumors with uninvolved tumor-adjacent lungs, the study looked at the T cell repertoires of 200 to 250 patients with early-stage NSCLC. The cohort consisted of roughly 240 treatment-naive NSCLC patients whose localized lung tumors had been resected. NSCLC patients had a mean age of approximately 72 years, and about 140 were male and about 110 female. What the research found in general, with its limitations: Of the top 100 tumor clones, a median of around 57 were detected in paired uninvolved adjacent lung; 28 were also among that lung's top 100. Because multi-region tumor sequencing was not performed, intratumor heterogeneity could not be ruled out. Since the design was exploratory, TCR variables were selected using unadjusted p-values with no false-discovery rate correction. Uninvolved tumor-adjacent lung showed the highest T cell clonality, higher than tumor, which suggests more focused antigenic responses in the uninvolved tumor-adjacent lung. Longer overall survival was associated with higher blood T cell density, whereas shorter survival was associated with higher adjacent-lung clonality.

At diagnosis, tumor, uninvolved tumor-adjacent lung and peripheral blood were collected and then preserved as a mix of FFPE and fresh-frozen material. For TCR repertoire profiling, blood samples were analyzed in the form of peripheral blood mononuclear cells. CDR1 and CDR2, per the germline V gene (reference sequence), are PRHDT and FYEKMQ. From V the trimming removes 3 bases and from J it removes 6 bases, while the gene matches leave 3 bases of the junction unaccounted for. From the cysteine up to the phenylalanine, the CDR3 has a length of 14 residues. Solely the CDR3 DNA is kept, with 42 bases framed from the first base. To note about this clone: Its antigen remains undetermined. No clone much larger than this one lies a single base away; base qualities are absent.

TCR beta CDR3 regions were sequenced from DNA using the immunoSEQ Assay. In the paper's pipeline: To compute T cell density, TCR beta template counts were normalized to usable DNA, which was estimated by amplifying housekeeping genes. Richness was estimated with the preseqR package, extrapolating to 400,000 templates for PBMC samples and 120,000 templates for tissue samples. Clonality was calculated as one minus Pielou's evenness. Tissue-enriched TCRs were identified through differential abundance testing performed on productive amino-acid clonotypes, with a minimum total count of 5 and an alpha of 0.1. The Jaccard Index and the Morisita Overlap Index were used to quantify repertoire overlap between compartments. TCR beta CDR3s were clustered by GLIPH together with public tetramer-defined viral CDR3s, and at least three viral sequences plus V-gene enrichment were required for viral motifs. Entries here come from immuneACCESS through TCRdb and include only in-frame sequences with V and J called. Some clones fail to appear in such tables; in the studies checked, an unresolved V gene covers under half of the shortfall, and the cause of the remainder is unknown. V and J calls and clone size are those listed in that table; D and trimming were worked out from the DNA. This sample comprises some 30,000 clones, around 93% of them detected only once. Of the sample, 12% falls within the top ten clones.

The material sequenced was peripheral blood mononuclear cells, taken before any cancer treatment. The receptor chain draws on TRBV13 and TRBJ2-1, and 9 junctional nucleotides match TRBD2. This sequence was found in a female donor older than 55 with stage II lung adenocarcinoma. The DNA is as follows: TGTGCCAGCAGCTTGCGGGAGGGCCTCAATGAGCAGTTCTTC. Translation gives CASSLREGLNEQFF.